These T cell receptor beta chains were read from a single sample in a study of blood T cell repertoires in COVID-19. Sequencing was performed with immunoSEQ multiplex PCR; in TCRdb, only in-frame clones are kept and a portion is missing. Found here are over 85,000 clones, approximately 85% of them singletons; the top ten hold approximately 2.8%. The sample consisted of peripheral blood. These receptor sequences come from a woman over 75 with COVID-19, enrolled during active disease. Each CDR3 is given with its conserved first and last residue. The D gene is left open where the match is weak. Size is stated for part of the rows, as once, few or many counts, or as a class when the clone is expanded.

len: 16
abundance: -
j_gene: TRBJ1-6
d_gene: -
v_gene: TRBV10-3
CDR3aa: CAITNTPSSYNSPLHF
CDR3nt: TGTGCCATCACCAACACGCCAAGCTCCTATAATTCACCCCTCCACTTT

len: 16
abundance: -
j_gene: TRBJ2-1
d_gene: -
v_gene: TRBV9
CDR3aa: CASSRSAVAGWNEQFF
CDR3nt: TGTGCCAGCAGCCGTTCAGCCGTCGCCGGGTGGAATGAGCAGTTCTTC

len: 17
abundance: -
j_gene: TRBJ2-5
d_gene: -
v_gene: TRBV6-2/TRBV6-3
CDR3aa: CASSYPLLRQPQETQYF
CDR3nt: TGTGCCAGCAGTTATCCCCTTTTACGACAGCCACAAGAGACCCAGTACTTC

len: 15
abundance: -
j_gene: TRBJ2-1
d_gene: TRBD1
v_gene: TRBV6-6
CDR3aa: CASSYSAGGGTEQFF
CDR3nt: TGTGCCAGCAGTTACTCGGCAGGGGGTGGGACTGAGCAGTTCTTC

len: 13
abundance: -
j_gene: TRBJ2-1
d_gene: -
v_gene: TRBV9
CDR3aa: CASSVSGYNEQFF
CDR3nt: TGTGCCAGCAGCGTTAGCGGTTACAATGAGCAGTTCTTC

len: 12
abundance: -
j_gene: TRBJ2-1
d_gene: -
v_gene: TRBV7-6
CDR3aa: CASSSSPNEQFF
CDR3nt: TGTGCCAGCAGCTCAAGCCCTAATGAGCAGTTCTTC

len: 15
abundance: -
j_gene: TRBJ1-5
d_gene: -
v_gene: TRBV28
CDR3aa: CASRDDTGGHQPQHF
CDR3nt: TGTGCCAGCAGAGACGACACGGGGGGCCATCAGCCCCAGCATTTT

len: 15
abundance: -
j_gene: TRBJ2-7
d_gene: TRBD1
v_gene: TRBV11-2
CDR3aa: CASSLRDRGPYEQYF
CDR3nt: TGTGCCAGCAGCTTGAGGGACAGGGGGCCCTACGAGCAGTACTTC

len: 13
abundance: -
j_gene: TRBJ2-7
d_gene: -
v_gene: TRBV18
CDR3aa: CASSPDGGREQYF
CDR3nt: TGTGCCAGCTCACCCGACGGGGGGCGCGAGCAGTACTTC

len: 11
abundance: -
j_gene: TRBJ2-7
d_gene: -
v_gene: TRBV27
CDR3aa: CASSSTYEQYF
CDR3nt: TGTGCCAGCAGTTCCACCTACGAGCAGTACTTC

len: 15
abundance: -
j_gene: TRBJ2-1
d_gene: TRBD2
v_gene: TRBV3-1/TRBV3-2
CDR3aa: CASSQDDGGAGEQFF
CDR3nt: TGTGCCAGCAGCCAAGATGACGGGGGGGCAGGTGAGCAGTTCTTC

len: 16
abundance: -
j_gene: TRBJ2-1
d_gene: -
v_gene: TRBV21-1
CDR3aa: CASSKAGGGTYNEQFF
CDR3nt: TGTGCCAGCAGCAAAGCTGGCGGAGGGACCTACAATGAGCAGTTCTTC

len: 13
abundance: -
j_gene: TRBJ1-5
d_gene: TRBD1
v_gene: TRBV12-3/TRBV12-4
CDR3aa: CASRPQGGQPQHF
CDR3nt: TGTGCCAGCAGACCTCAGGGGGGTCAGCCCCAGCATTTT

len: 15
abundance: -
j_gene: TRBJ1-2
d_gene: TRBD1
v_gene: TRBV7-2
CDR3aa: CASSLAQTGGYGYTF
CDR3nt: TGTGCCAGCAGCTTAGCCCAGACAGGGGGCTATGGCTACACCTTC

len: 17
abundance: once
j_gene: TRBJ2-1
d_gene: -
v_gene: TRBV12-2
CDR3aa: CASRLDGLAVSYNEQFF
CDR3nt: TGTGCAAGTCGCTTAGATGGGCTAGCGGTCTCCTACAATGAGCAGTTCTTC

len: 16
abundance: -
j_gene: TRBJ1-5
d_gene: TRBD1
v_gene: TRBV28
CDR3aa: CASSLLGTGGIQPQHF
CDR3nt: TGTGCCAGCAGCCTTCTCGGGACAGGGGGCATTCAGCCCCAGCATTTT

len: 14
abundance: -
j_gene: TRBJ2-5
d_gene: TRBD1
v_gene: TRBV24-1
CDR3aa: CATSEGGQAETQYF
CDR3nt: TGTGCCACCAGTGAGGGGGGACAGGCAGAGACCCAGTACTTC

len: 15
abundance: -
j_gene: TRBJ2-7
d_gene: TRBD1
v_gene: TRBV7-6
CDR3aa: CASRSQGASFDEQYF
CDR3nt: TGTGCCAGCAGATCACAGGGGGCGTCTTTTGATGAGCAGTACTTC

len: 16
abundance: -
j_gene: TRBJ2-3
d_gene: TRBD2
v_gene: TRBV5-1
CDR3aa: CASSLYTSGISDTQYF
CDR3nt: TGCGCCAGCAGCTTGTATACTAGCGGGATCTCAGATACGCAGTATTTT

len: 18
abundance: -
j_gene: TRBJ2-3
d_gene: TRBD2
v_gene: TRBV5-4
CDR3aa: CASSSGASGGALSDTQYF
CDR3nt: TGTGCCAGCAGCTCAGGGGCTAGCGGGGGGGCTCTGTCAGATACGCAGTATTTT

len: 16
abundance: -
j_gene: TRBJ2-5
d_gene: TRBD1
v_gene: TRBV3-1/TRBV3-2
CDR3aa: CASSLRRQGRQETQYF
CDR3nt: TGTGCCAGCAGCCTTCGACGACAGGGGCGCCAAGAGACCCAGTACTTC

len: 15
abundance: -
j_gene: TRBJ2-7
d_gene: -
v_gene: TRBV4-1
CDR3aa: CASSPSARSSYEQYF
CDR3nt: TGCGCCAGCAGCCCTAGTGCTAGGAGCTCCTACGAGCAGTACTTC

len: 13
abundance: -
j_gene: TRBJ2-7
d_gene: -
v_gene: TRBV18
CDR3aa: CASSPYSNYEQYF
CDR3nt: TGTGCCAGCTCACCTTACAGTAACTACGAGCAGTACTTC

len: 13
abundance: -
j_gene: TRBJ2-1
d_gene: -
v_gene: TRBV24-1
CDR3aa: CATSGVTGNEQFF
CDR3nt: TGTGCCACCAGTGGGGTGACGGGCAATGAGCAGTTCTTC

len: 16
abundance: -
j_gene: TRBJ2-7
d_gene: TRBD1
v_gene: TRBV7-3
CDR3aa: CASSPSTGFSSYEQYF
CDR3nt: TGTGCCAGCAGCCCATCGACAGGGTTCAGCTCCTACGAGCAGTACTTC

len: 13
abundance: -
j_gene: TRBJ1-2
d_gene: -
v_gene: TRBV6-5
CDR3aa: CASRSLLLYGYTF
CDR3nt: TGTGCCAGCAGGTCCCTGCTACTCTATGGCTACACCTTC

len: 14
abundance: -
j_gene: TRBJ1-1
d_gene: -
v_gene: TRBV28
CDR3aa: CASSFRFWGSGAFF
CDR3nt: TGTGCCAGCAGTTTTAGGTTTTGGGGCTCAGGAGCTTTCTTT